This T cell receptor beta chain was sequenced in a study of shared clonotypes between healthy human individuals. The naive CD8 population came from CD45RO-negative cells selected for CCR7, without terminally differentiated effector memory CD45RA+ cells. Germline loops: CDR1 LNHNV, CDR2 YYDKDF (reference sequence). V was shortened by 5 bases and J by 4 bases, with 17 bases between the two germline ends. The CDR3 has 15 amino acids. Sequencing used immunoSEQ multiplex PCR; TCRdb keeps in-frame clones, though not all of them. Seen here are about 680,000 clones, around 90% observed once, and the top ten hold about a quarter.

Material: naive CD8+ T cells sorted from blood. The V gene is TRBV15, the J gene TRBJ1-2, with D possibly being TRBD1 (6 bases). The TCR sequence derives from a man aged 30 to 39 in good health. The CDR3 bases are TGTGCCACCAGCCTGGAGGGGGGAGGCACCTATGGCTACACCTTC. Its protein is CATSLEGGGTYGYTF.